The next 32 T cell receptor beta chains were all read from a single sample in a study of blood T cell repertoires in COVID-19. TCRdb's table, derived via immunoSEQ multiplex PCR, lists solely in-frame clones and lacks some. Among about 49,000 clones, less than 90% were seen once, and the ten largest hold around 12%. Source material: peripheral blood. The receptors originated from a human donor in a cohort sampled during active COVID-19.

This clone was seen just once. This chain joins TRBV15 and TRBJ1-1; D unresolved. The V end was cut by 0 bases, the J end by 5 bases, with 10 bases between. Germline CDR1 reads LNHNV; CDR2 reads YYDKDF (reference sequence). The CDR3 totals 14 residues. This CDR3 reads CATSRDFSVTEAFF. The CDR3 nucleotides are TGTGCCACCAGCAGAGATTTTTCGGTGACTGAAGCTTTCTTT.

This clone was recorded only once. The gene calls are TRBV30 and TRBJ1-2, with 7 positions matching TRBD1. Germline V gene lookup returns CDR1 GTSNPN and CDR2 SVGIG (reference sequence). The junction had 10 bases not matched to a gene; V was cut back by 5 bases and J by 1 base. This CDR3 is built from 15 residues. CDR3 in amino acids: CAWGGSTGINYGYTF. The CDR3 nucleotides are TGTGCCTGGGGTGGGTCGACAGGGATTAACTATGGCTACACCTTC.

This sequence joins TRBV7-2 and TRBJ2-7; maybe TRBD2 (7 bases). V was shortened by 7 bases and J by 1 base, with 17 bases between the two germline ends. The CDR3 is 15 residues long. Germline CDR1 and CDR2: SGHTA and FQGNSA. This CDR3 is CASNRRGEGSYEQYF. DNA for the CDR3: TGTGCCAGCAACCGGAGGGGGGAGGGATCCTACGAGCAGTACTTC.

This clone has only a few counts. The chain links TRBV3-1 (or the pseudogene TRBV3-2) to TRBJ2-1, with 8 nucleotides matching TRBD2. The CDR3 extends over 13 amino acids. V dropped 6 bases and J dropped 6; count of bases not matched to a gene: 4. CDR1 and CDR2 (germline): LGHDT, YNNKEL (reference sequence). The CDR3 region has the DNA TGTGCCAGCAGGACCGGGACTAGCAATGAGCAGTTCTTC. The encoded protein is CASRTGTSNEQFF.

This chain joins TRBV7-9 and TRBJ2-7, with D tentatively TRBD1 (5 bases). The length of the CDR3 is 15 residues. Per germline, CDR1 SEHNR and CDR2 FQNEAQ (reference sequence). The V end was cut by 3 bases, the J end by 2 bases, with 14 bases between. CDR3 residues: CASSFGRVSTYEQYF. For the CDR3, the DNA is TGTGCCAGCAGCTTTGGCAGGGTGAGCACCTACGAGCAGTACTTC.

V is TRBV28 and J is TRBJ1-1, with TRBD1 as a possible D gene (6 bases). Trimming stripped 2 bases from V and 4 bases from J, with 11 bases between. Per the germline V gene, CDR1 is MDHEN and CDR2 is SYDVKM. There are 14 residues in the CDR3. CDR3 sequence: CASSLPGVSTEAFF. CDR3 nucleotide sequence: TGTGCCAGCAGTTTACCAGGGGTAAGCACTGAAGCTTTCTTT.

In its sample, this clone was seen a few times. V is TRBV5-1 and J is TRBJ2-1, with a possible D match to TRBD1 (5 bases). The germline CDR1 and CDR2 sequences are SGHRS and YFSETQ. The CDR3 is made up of 13 amino acids. The V gene lost 8 bases and the J gene lost 0 bases, with 9 bases spanning the gap. CDR3 in amino acids: CASSTGSYNEQFF. The CDR3 DNA reads TGCGCCAGTTCAACAGGCTCCTACAATGAGCAGTTCTTC. The whole variable domain, remainder taken from reference TRBV5-1 and TRBJ2-1, is KAGVTQTPRYLIKTRGQQVTLSCSPISGHRSVSWYQQTPGQGLQFLFEYFSETQRNKGNFPGRFSGRQFSNSRSEMNVSTLELGDSALYLCASSTGSYNEQFFGPGTRLTVL.

As DNA, the CDR3 is TGCAGCGTTGAAGAGGGGGCGAACAGGGGCTACGAGCAGTACTTC. It translates to CSVEEGANRGYEQYF. The chain uses TRBV29-1 and TRBJ2-7, with 7 bases fitting TRBD1. The V and J ends lost 0 bases and 3 bases, in that order; junction bases with no gene match: 8. The CDR3 is 15 amino acids. Looked up from germline, CDR1 is SQVTM and CDR2 is ANQGSEA.

This rearrangement joins TRBV2 to TRBJ1-1; 9 positions match TRBD1. This CDR3 comprises 14 residues. Germline CDR1 is SNHLY and CDR2 is FYNNEI. V shed 7 bases, J shed 4 bases, and the junction held 7 bases outside the gene matches. DNA for the CDR3: TGTGCCAGCATCCCGACAGGGGGGGGCACTGAAGCTTTCTTT. This codes for CASIPTGGGTEAFF. Using reference TRBV2 and TRBJ1-1 for the parts outside the CDR3, the full variable domain is EPEVTQTPSHQVTQMGQEVILRCVPISNHLYFYWYRQILGQKVEFLVSFYNNEISEKSEIFDDQFSVERPDGSNFTLKIRSTKLEDSAMYFCASIPTGGGTEAFFGQGTRLTVV.

This clone was recorded once. The rearrangement uses TRBV7-2 and TRBJ1-2; TRBD1 might be the D (6 bases). V gave up 4 bases and J gave up 7 bases, with 13 bases separating them. Germline loops: CDR1 SGHTA, CDR2 FQGNSA. The CDR3 extends over 13 amino acids. The CDR3 coding sequence is TGTGCCAGCAGCTCGCACAGGGAGAGTGGCTACACCTTC. Translation gives CASSSHRESGYTF. Together with reference TRBV7-2 and TRBJ1-2, the CDR3 gives the full variable domain: GAGVSQSPSNKVTEKGKDVELRCDPISGHTALYWYRQSLGQGLEFLIYFQGNSAPDKSGLPSDRFSAERTGGSVSTLTIQRTQQEDSAVYLCASSSHRESGYTFGSGTRLTVV.

The chain has TRBV9 and TRBJ2-3; 11 nucleotides align to TRBD2. Germline trimming cut 3 bases from V and 2 bases from J; bases unmatched to any gene: 5. The germline V gene encodes CDR1 SGDLS and CDR2 YYNGEE. CDR3 size: 16 residues. The CDR3 is CASSAGTSGPTDTQYF. The CDR3 DNA reads as TGTGCCAGCAGCGCGGGGACTAGCGGACCCACAGATACGCAGTATTTT.

J is TRBJ1-2 and V is TRBV12-3 or TRBV12-4; D gene ambiguous. The length of the CDR3 is 11 residues. Deletions cut 6 bases from V and 3 bases from J, with 5 bases between. The CDR3 sequence: CASSPYYGYTF. For the CDR3, the DNA is TGTGCCAGCAGCCCCTACTATGGCTACACCTTC.

The V gene is TRBV19, the J gene TRBJ2-3, with TRBD1 matching 7 bases. Germline V gene data show CDR1 as LNHDA and CDR2 as SQIVND (reference sequence). The J segment lost 9 bases and the V segment lost 10 bases, leaving 7 bases of the junction unmatched. CDR3 length: 11 amino acids. The CDR3 spells CATTRTGTQYF. The CDR3 bases are TGTGCCACCACCAGGACAGGCACGCAGTATTTT.

The chain recombines TRBV4-3 with TRBJ2-6; a possible D gene is TRBD2 (6 bases). This CDR3 is 15 amino acids long. The germline gives CDR1 LGHNA, CDR2 YSLEER. Trimming cost V 8 bases and J 3 bases, with 14 bases left between them. The CDR3 nucleotides are TGCGCCAGCGCCTTAACGGGGGTTGGGGCCAACGTCCTGACTTTC. This gives the protein CASALTGVGANVLTF.

V gene TRBV5-1 combines with J gene TRBJ2-5, with 11 bases identical to TRBD1. With V trimmed by 7 bases and J by 5 bases, 4 bases remained unmatched. The germline CDR1 and CDR2 sequences are SGHRS and YFSETQ. The CDR3 contains 13 residues. CDR3 protein: CASRTGGQETQYF. The DNA of the CDR3 is TGCGCCAGCCGGACAGGGGGCCAGGAGACCCAGTACTTC.

This chain links TRBV10-3 with TRBJ1-2; D unresolved. Trimming pared 2 bases from V and 4 bases from J, leaving 8 bases between. Germline V gene sequence: CDR1 ENHRY, CDR2 SYGVKD. This CDR3 spans 13 amino acids. CDR3 nucleotides: TGTGCCATCAGTGAGGGTGAGGGCTATGGCTACACCTTC. It encodes CAISEGEGYGYTF.

V is TRBV28 and J is TRBJ1-2; D gene unclear. Germline V gene lookup returns CDR1 MDHEN and CDR2 SYDVKM. The CDR3 is made up of 15 amino acids. The V and J ends lost 5 bases and 0 bases respectively, with 13 bases between them. CDR3 DNA: TGTGCCAGCAGTCTCGGTTACGGTACTAACTATGGCTACACCTTC. Amino acid sequence: CASSLGYGTNYGYTF.

This chain connects TRBV5-4 to TRBJ2-7; possible D gene TRBD2, 7 bases. The V end lost 6 bases, the J end lost 1 base, and 20 bases lay between the germline ends. Germline V gives CDR1 SGHNT, CDR2 YYREEE (reference sequence). This CDR3 comprises 16 residues. The CDR3 is CASTVGGLGGSYEQYF. DNA for the CDR3: TGTGCCAGCACCGTCGGCGGACTAGGGGGTTCCTACGAGCAGTACTTC. The full variable domain, in which reference TRBV5-4 and TRBJ2-7 provide the parts outside the CDR3, is ETGVTQSPTHLIKTRGQQVTLRCSSQSGHNTVSWYQQALGQGPQFIFQYYREEENGRGNFPPRFSGLQFPNYSSELNVNALELDDSALYLCASTVGGLGGSYEQYFGPGTRLTVT.

The chain uses TRBV19 and TRBJ1-1, with a tentative D call TRBD1 (6 bases). In germline, CDR1 is LNHDA, CDR2 SQIVND (reference sequence). With 9 bases removed from V and 0 bases from J, the gap between germline ends came to 11 bases. This CDR3 has 13 residues. In DNA form, the CDR3 reads TGTGCCAGCCGGGACACAATGAACACTGAAGCTTTCTTT. It specifies CASRDTMNTEAFF.

The chain is built from TRBV5-8 and TRBJ1-4; D might be TRBD1 (5 bases). The CDR3 sequence is 14 residues long. The V end lost 1 base, the J end lost 7 bases, and 11 bases lay between the germline ends. In germline, CDR1 is SGHTS, CDR2 YDEGEE. The DNA of the CDR3 is TGTGCCAGCAGCTTGCGGGGGGGAGGTGAAAAACTGTTTTTT. As protein: CASSLRGGGEKLFF.

The chain is built from TRBV3-1 (or the pseudogene TRBV3-2) and TRBJ2-6; a weak D match, TRBD2 (5 bases). V lost 1 base and J 2 bases, leaving 9 bases between the germline ends. The germline gives CDR1 LGHDT, CDR2 YNNKEL (reference sequence). The CDR3 is 16 amino acids. CDR3 nucleotides: TGTGCCAGCAGCCAAGTTCGGGAACCTGGGGCCAACGTCCTGACTTTC. Amino acid sequence: CASSQVREPGANVLTF.

The V call is TRBV25-1, the J call TRBJ2-7; 11 nucleotides match TRBD1. Germline values: CDR1 MGHDK, CDR2 SYGVNS. Trimming removed 3 bases from V and 2 bases from J; junction bases left unmatched: 9. The CDR3 is made up of 17 amino acids. As DNA, the CDR3 is TGTGCCAGCAGTGACAGCCTAGGACAGGGGGCAGCCTACGAGCAGTACTTC. Amino acid sequence: CASSDSLGQGAAYEQYF.

This chain connects TRBV6-2 or TRBV6-3 to TRBJ1-5; weak D call: TRBD1 (6 bases). The germline V gene encodes CDR1 MNHEY and CDR2 SVGEGT. Trimming removed 5 bases from V and 2 bases from J, with 13 bases in between. This CDR3 region has 15 residues. CDR3 DNA: TGTGCCAGCAGTCCCAGGGGAAGAGGCAATCAGCCCCAGCATTTT. This encodes CASSPRGRGNQPQHF.

The V and J genes are TRBV7-2 and TRBJ1-1, with D possibly being TRBD1 (6 bases). The V end lost 9 bases, the J end lost 2 bases, and 10 bases lay between the germline ends. Germline-derived CDR1 and CDR2 are SGHTA and FQGNSA. The CDR3 extends over 12 amino acids. This CDR3 reads CASKGGNTEAFF. The CDR3 DNA reads TGTGCCAGTAAAGGGGGAAACACTGAAGCTTTCTTT.

The chain carries TRBV28 and TRBJ1-5, with TRBD1 as a possible D gene (5 bases). Between the trimmed V and J ends, which lost 1 base and 2 bases, there was a span of 9 bases. Germline loops: CDR1 MDHEN, CDR2 SYDVKM. This CDR3 has 15 amino acids. The CDR3 DNA follows: TGTGCCAGCAGTTTATCAGGGTATCGCAATCAGCCCCAGCATTTT. It specifies CASSLSGYRNQPQHF. The full variable domain, rest sourced from reference TRBV28 and TRBJ1-5, is DVKVTQSSRYLVKRTGEKVFLECVQDMDHENMFWYRQDPGLGLRLIYFSYDVKMKEKGDIPEGYSVSREKKERFSLILESASTNQTSMYLCASSLSGYRNQPQHFGDGTRLSIL.

The chain uses TRBV28 and TRBJ2-3; the D gene is possibly TRBD1 (6 bases). Trimming took 5 bases from V and 4 from J, leaving 10 bases between them. From germline, CDR1 is MDHEN and CDR2 SYDVKM. This CDR3 is 13 amino acids long. The CDR3 spells CASSDTGSDTQYF. CDR3 DNA: TGTGCCAGCAGTGATACAGGGTCAGATACGCAGTATTTT.

Comment on this clone: Other DNA sequences in the same sample also yield this CDR3. The gene calls are TRBV5-1 and TRBJ1-2; TRBD1 matches at 7 bases. Per germline, CDR1 SGHRS and CDR2 YFSETQ. This CDR3 spans 14 amino acids. Trimming took 3 bases from V and 2 from J; bases not matched to a gene: 4. In DNA, the CDR3 is TGCGCCAGCAGCTCCCGACAGGGAAACTATGGCTACACCTTC. Protein: CASSSRQGNYGYTF.

Only a few counts were recorded for this clone. V gene TRBV5-1 combines with J gene TRBJ1-2, with 10 bases aligning to TRBD1. Germline assignment: CDR1 SGHRS and CDR2 YFSETQ. The CDR3 is 15 amino acids. With V trimmed by 6 bases and J by 0 bases, 5 bases remained unmatched. As DNA, the CDR3 is TGCGCCAGCAACCCCGGGACAGGGGCTAACTATGGCTACACCTTC. It yields the protein CASNPGTGANYGYTF.

The V and J genes are TRBV4-3 and TRBJ1-2; 10 bases line up with TRBD1. The V and J ends lost 3 bases and 2 bases, in that order; junction bases with no gene match: 9. Germline V lookup: CDR1 LGHNA, CDR2 YSLEER. The CDR3 is 17 residues long. The CDR3, as DNA: TGCGCCAGCAGCCACATTGTGGGACAGGGGAGCAACTATGGCTACACCTTC. It encodes CASSHIVGQGSNYGYTF.

V usage is TRBV19 and J usage is TRBJ1-4; a weak D match, TRBD1 (5 bases). Germline lookup yields CDR1 LNHDA and CDR2 SQIVND (reference sequence). CDR3 size: 14 residues. V gave up 5 bases and J gave up 7 bases, with 14 bases separating them. The CDR3 DNA is TGTGCCAGTAGTTTTCGACAGTGGCGTGAAAAACTGTTTTTT. Translation: CASSFRQWREKLFF.

This clone was detected only once. The V call is TRBV21-1, the J call TRBJ2-7; the table's D gene call, TRBD1, was not cross checked with the DNA. TRBV21-1 is a pseudogene locus. This CDR3 is 13 amino acids long. CDR3: CASSRGQDYEQYF. The CDR3 DNA sequence: TGTGCCAGCAGTCGAGGACAGGACTACGAGCAGTACTTC.

This clone was seen only once. This rearrangement joins TRBV6-1 to TRBJ2-1; 8 nucleotides agree with TRBD1. The V and J ends lost 0 bases and 3 bases, in that order; junction bases with no gene match: 16. The CDR3 runs 20 residues. Germline assignment: CDR1 MNHNS and CDR2 SASEGT. CDR3 region: CASSEAGGTGAVFVYNEQFF. The CDR3 bases are TGTGCCAGCAGTGAAGCGGGTGGGACAGGAGCCGTTTTTGTCTACAATGAGCAGTTCTTC.